Listed here are 29 T cell receptor beta chains from one sample, sequenced in a study of control samples from healthy donors and cancer patients. Using immunoSEQ multiplex PCR, the repertoire was profiled, and TCRdb retains in-frame clones only, with some absent. Seen here are tens of thousands of clones, 70% to 90% observed once, and the top ten hold 5% to 7%. Sequencing was done on a sample of blood. All receptors derive from a woman aged 50 to 60 in good health.

This clone was seen only once. The chain is built from TRBV29-1 and TRBJ2-6; D is possibly TRBD1 (6 bases). The CDR3 runs to 14 residues. CDR1 and CDR2 from the germline V gene are SQVTM and ANQGSEA. V dropped 2 bases and J dropped 2 bases, with 7 bases sitting between them. In DNA, the CDR3 is TGCAGCGTTGAAAGGGGGACTGGGGCCAACGTCCTGACTTTC. Translated, it gives CSVERGTGANVLTF.

The J gene is TRBJ1-2, the V gene TRBV4-2, with D uncertain. Germline loops: CDR1 LGHNA, CDR2 YNFKEQ. V shed 0 bases and J shed 1 base, with 9 bases lying between them. The CDR3 sequence is 15 residues long. The CDR3 here is CASSQDRNYNYGYTF. The CDR3 nucleotides are TGTGCCAGCAGCCAAGATAGGAATTATAACTATGGCTACACCTTC.

A single count supports this clone. The chain joins TRBV24-1 to TRBJ1-5; no clear D. The CDR3 contains 14 residues. Trimming took off 4 bases at V and 5 bases at J, with 11 bases between the two ends. From germline, CDR1 is KGHDR and CDR2 SFDVKD. The chain's CDR3 is CATSDQANHQPQHF. CDR3 coding DNA: TGTGCCACCAGTGACCAGGCGAATCATCAGCCCCAGCATTTT.

The chain has TRBV2 and TRBJ2-1, with 15 bases aligning to TRBD2. The CDR3 is made up of 19 amino acids. From germline, CDR1 is SNHLY and CDR2 FYNNEI. The trim removed 3 bases at V and 6 bases at J, leaving 12 bases unmatched. This CDR3 reads CASSDRIGLAGGPINEQFF. In nucleotides, the CDR3 is TGTGCCAGCAGTGATAGGATAGGACTAGCGGGGGGGCCTATCAATGAGCAGTTCTTC.

This clone has only a few counts. The chain joins TRBV28 to TRBJ2-1; possible D gene TRBD2, 5 bases. The CDR3 consists of 11 residues. CDR1 is MDHEN and CDR2 is SYDVKM in the germline V gene. Deletions cut 5 bases from V and 10 bases from J, with 9 bases between. CDR3 loop: CASSRGLEQFF. DNA of the CDR3: TGTGCCAGCAGTCGGGGTTTAGAGCAGTTCTTC.

The chain recombines TRBV25-1 with TRBJ1-2; the D is unclear. The CDR3 has 13 amino acids. V was clipped by 6 bases and J by 6 bases, with 14 bases between them. Germline loops: CDR1 MGHDK, CDR2 SYGVNS. The CDR3 here is CASRSSREDGYTF. The CDR3 DNA follows: TGTGCCAGCAGGTCTTCAAGGGAGGATGGCTACACCTTC.

V is TRBV11-3 and J is TRBJ2-7; 8 positions agree with TRBD2. Germline loops: CDR1 SGHNT, CDR2 YENEEA. The ends lost 2 bases at V and 6 bases at J; junction bases unmatched: 3. The CDR3 spans 13 residues. The CDR3 spells CASSLLAGGEQYF. CDR3 nucleotides: TGTGCCAGCAGCTTATTGGCGGGGGGCGAGCAGTACTTC.

The chain carries TRBV5-1 and TRBJ1-6, with D hard to call. From germline, CDR1 is SGHRS and CDR2 YFSETQ. V gave up 0 bases and J gave up 6 bases, with 7 bases separating them. The CDR3 loop spans 14 amino acids. DNA for the CDR3: TGCGCCAGCAGCTTGGCCGGGAGTAATTCACCCCTCCACTTT. It translates to CASSLAGSNSPLHF.

This chain uses TRBV10-3 with TRBJ1-1; possibly TRBD1 for D (6 bases). Germline CDR1 and CDR2: ENHRY and SYGVKD. The V gene lost 4 bases and the J gene lost 4 bases, with 16 bases spanning the gap. This CDR3 is 15 amino acids long. The CDR3: CAISGGQTASTEAFF. The CDR3 nucleotides read TGTGCCATCAGTGGAGGACAGACCGCTAGCACTGAAGCTTTCTTT.

The chain couples TRBV11-2 to TRBJ2-3; 10 bases match TRBD1. The CDR3 contains 16 residues. The germline V gene encodes CDR1 SGHAT and CDR2 FQNNGV. The ends lost 5 bases at V and 2 bases at J; junction bases unmatched: 7. CDR3 region: CASSRGTGAYTDTQYF. CDR3 DNA sequence: TGTGCCAGCAGCCGTGGGACAGGGGCATACACAGATACGCAGTATTTT.

This sequence joins TRBV5-1 and TRBJ1-4; no clear D gene. This CDR3 region has 14 residues. V shed 0 bases and J shed 2 bases, with 5 bases lying between them. Germline V gene data show CDR1 as SGHRS and CDR2 as YFSETQ. The CDR3 is CASSLATTNEKLFF. The CDR3 DNA is TGCGCCAGCAGCTTGGCGACTACTAATGAAAAACTGTTTTTT.

The chain employs TRBV5-5 and TRBJ2-1; the D is unclear. This CDR3 has 13 residues. Germline CDR1 reads SGHKS; CDR2 reads YYEKEE (reference sequence). V lost 0 bases and J lost 7, with 8 bases in between. CDR3 region: CASSLAWSNEQFF. CDR3 sequence (DNA): TGTGCCAGCAGCTTGGCGTGGTCAAATGAGCAGTTCTTC. The complete variable domain, with remaining parts taken from reference TRBV5-5 and TRBJ2-1, reads DAGVTQSPTHLIKTRGQQVTLRCSPISGHKSVSWYQQVLGQGPQFIFQYYEKEERGRGNFPDRFSARQFPNYSSELNVNALLLGDSALYLCASSLAWSNEQFFGPGTRLTVL.

This chain uses TRBV7-2 with TRBJ1-2, with 7 bases lining up with TRBD1. The germline gives CDR1 SGHTA, CDR2 FQGNSA. The CDR3 covers 17 residues. The junction had 12 bases not matched to a gene; V was cut back by 5 bases and J by 0 bases. In nucleotides, the CDR3 is TGTGCCAGCAGCCCAGGACAGGAGCGAGGGACTAACTATGGCTACACCTTC. Translation gives CASSPGQERGTNYGYTF.

The J gene is TRBJ1-6, the V gene TRBV18, with D hard to call. Germline values: CDR1 KGHSH, CDR2 LQKENI. V lost 1 base and J lost 8, with 6 bases in between. This CDR3 spans 13 amino acids. The CDR3 coding sequence is TGTGCCAGCTCACCACTCGAAGATTCACCCCTCCACTTT. Its translation: CASSPLEDSPLHF. The full variable domain, its missing parts supplied by reference TRBV18 and TRBJ1-6, is NAGVMQNPRHLVRRRGQEARLRCSPMKGHSHVYWYRQLPEEGLKFMVYLQKENIIDESGMPKERFSAEFPKEGPSILRIQQVVRGDSAAYFCASSPLEDSPLHFGNGTRLTVT.

The genes are TRBV7-2 and TRBJ2-3; D is undetermined. The CDR3 totals 14 residues. V was trimmed by 3 bases and J by 2 bases, leaving 9 bases between them. Germline-derived CDR1 and CDR2 are SGHTA and FQGNSA. The DNA for the CDR3 is TGTGCCAGCAGCTTGCTAAACCCCACAGATACGCAGTATTTT. Encoded protein: CASSLLNPTDTQYF.

The V gene is TRBV6-6, the J gene TRBJ1-6; 8 bases are a match to TRBD1. Germline-derived CDR1 and CDR2 are MNHNY and SVGAGI (reference sequence). The CDR3 runs 16 residues. Trimming cost V 6 bases and J 3 bases; bases outside gene matches: 7. CDR3 amino acids: CASSSGQGNYNSPLHF. The DNA for the CDR3 is TGTGCCAGCAGCTCCGGACAGGGAAACTATAATTCACCCCTCCACTTT.

This clone showed up just once. The rearrangement uses TRBV5-1 and TRBJ2-3, with D possibly being TRBD1 or TRBD2 (5 bases each). CDR3 size: 15 residues. Germline values: CDR1 SGHRS, CDR2 YFSETQ. Trimming took off 7 bases at V and 0 bases at J, with 15 bases between the two ends. CDR3 DNA sequence: TGCGCCAGCGTATCTCGGGGCCTCAGCACAGATACGCAGTATTTT. This gives the protein CASVSRGLSTDTQYF.

As to this clone: At one of its ends the junction is not consistent with the germline gene, which may arise from a read error. The gene calls are TRBV9 and TRBJ2-7; D not certain. The germline V gene encodes CDR1 SGDLS and CDR2 YYNGEE. The CDR3 has 15 amino acids. The CDR3 reads CASSVGLTIQSELYF. CDR3 sequence (DNA): TGTGCCAGCAGCGTAGGACTTACAATACAATCCGAGCTGTACTTC.

This clone has only one observation. The J gene is TRBJ1-1, the V gene TRBV7-9; possible D gene TRBD1, 5 bases. Germline V gene sequence: CDR1 SEHNR, CDR2 FQNEAQ (reference sequence). Trimming left V 5 bases short and J 0 bases short, with 13 bases between. CDR3 size: 15 residues. This CDR3 is CASSRAGHLNTEAFF. In DNA, the CDR3 is TGTGCCAGCAGCCGCGCAGGACATCTGAACACTGAAGCTTTCTTT. Supplemented by reference TRBV7-9 and TRBJ1-1, the full variable domain reads DTGVSQNPRHKITKRGQNVTFRCDPISEHNRLYWYRQTLGQGPEFLTYFQNEAQLEKSRLLSDRFSAERPKGSFSTLEIQRTEQGDSAMYLCASSRAGHLNTEAFFGQGTRLTVV.

This sequence joins TRBV6-5 and TRBJ1-6; D may be TRBD1 (5 bases). Deletions cut 5 bases from V and 7 bases from J, with 15 bases between. CDR1 MNHEY and CDR2 SVGAGI come from the germline V gene. The CDR3 contains 15 residues. CDR3 sequence reads: CASSKGRARNSPLHF. CDR3 bases: TGTGCCAGCAGTAAGGGACGGGCCCGAAATTCACCCCTCCACTTT.

The chain employs TRBV3-1 (or the pseudogene TRBV3-2) and TRBJ2-3, with D perhaps TRBD1 or TRBD2 (6 bases each). Trimming took 1 base from V and 1 from J, leaving 15 bases between them. The germline gives CDR1 LGHDT, CDR2 YNNKEL (reference sequence). The CDR3 has 17 residues. The CDR3 sequence is CASSQGLGGHRTDTQYF. The CDR3 region has the DNA TGTGCCAGCAGCCAAGGCCTCGGGGGACACCGCACAGATACGCAGTATTTT.

Remarks on this clone: The sample has other DNA sequences that encode this CDR3 too. The chain carries TRBV29-1 and TRBJ2-3; perhaps TRBD1 as D (6 bases). The germline gives CDR1 SQVTM, CDR2 ANQGSEA. CDR3 length: 12 amino acids. With 4 bases removed from V and 6 bases from J, the gap between germline ends came to 11 bases. Written as DNA, the CDR3 is TGCAGCGTTGCCCCAGGGGCCGATACGCAGTATTTT. This translates into CSVAPGADTQYF.

This clone was picked up one time. This rearrangement joins TRBV6-5 to TRBJ1-1, with D unresolved. Trimming stripped 6 bases from V and 7 bases from J, with 15 bases between. CDR1 is MNHEY and CDR2 is SVGAGI in the germline V gene. The length of the CDR3 is 13 residues. The DNA for the CDR3 is TGTGCCAGCAGCCGCAATTCCGAGGGTGAAGCTTTCTTT. Protein product: CASSRNSEGEAFF.

As concerns this clone: Other DNA sequences within the sample encode an identical CDR3. The rearrangement links TRBV18 to TRBJ2-3; weak D call: TRBD2 (5 bases). From germline, CDR1 is KGHSH and CDR2 LQKENI. This CDR3 region has 14 residues. V lost 2 bases and J 3 bases, leaving 9 bases between the germline ends. The CDR3 region has the DNA TGTGCCAGCTCACCAGATCGAGGGACAGATACGCAGTATTTT. Translated, it gives CASSPDRGTDTQYF.

The chain combines TRBV3-1 (or the pseudogene TRBV3-2) with TRBJ2-7; D is perhaps TRBD1 (6 bases). V was pared by 3 bases and J by 7 bases, with 16 bases between. The CDR3 extends over 14 amino acids. Germline CDR1 LGHDT, CDR2 YNNKEL (reference sequence). This chain's CDR3 is CASSQGHARGEQYF. The CDR3 DNA reads TGTGCCAGCAGCCAGGGCCACGCGAGGGGGGAGCAGTACTTC.

The V gene is TRBV6-6, the J gene TRBJ1-4, with 9 bases identical to TRBD1. From germline, CDR1 is MNHNY and CDR2 SVGAGI (reference sequence). V gave up 5 bases and J gave up 5 bases; unmatched junction bases: 6. CDR3 length equals 15 residues. CDR3 residues: CASSGPGQGNEKLFF. The CDR3 bases are TGTGCCAGCAGTGGACCGGGACAGGGAAATGAAAAACTGTTTTTT.

V is TRBV6-1 and J is TRBJ1-1; D might be TRBD1 (6 bases). CDR3 length: 15 residues. V gave up 2 bases and J gave up 0 bases, with 10 bases separating them. The germline V gene has CDR1 MNHNS and CDR2 SASEGT. The CDR3 DNA sequence: TGTGCCAGCAGTGAAACGGACAGATTGAACACTGAAGCTTTCTTT. Encoded protein: CASSETDRLNTEAFF.

This clone was observed at least ten times. The chain employs TRBV10-2 and TRBJ2-7, with 7 bases that match TRBD1. This CDR3 region has 13 residues. Germline V CDR1 and CDR2: WSHSY, SAAADI. The junction had 3 bases not matched to a gene; V was cut back by 5 bases and J by 2 bases. The CDR3, as DNA: TGCGCCAGCAGTAGGGACAGCGCCTACGAGCAGTACTTC. Translating gives CASSRDSAYEQYF.

The V and J genes are TRBV9 and TRBJ1-4; TRBD1 matches 9 bases. Germline CDR1 SGDLS, CDR2 YYNGEE. The J segment lost 8 bases and the V segment lost 3 bases, leaving 5 bases of the junction unmatched. CDR3 length equals 14 residues. CDR3 sequence: CASSGGQGGEKLFF. As DNA, the CDR3 is TGTGCCAGCAGCGGGGGACAGGGAGGGGAAAAACTGTTTTTT.